The rows below give T cell receptor beta chains drawn from one sample of a study of cytomegalovirus exposure and HLA in healthy donors. This table comes from immunoSEQ multiplex PCR, and its TCRdb copy is limited to in-frame clones, with some not included. The table has fewer than 150,000 clones, approximately 80% seen once. Sequencing input: PBMCs. Every receptor here comes from a man under 40 in good health and CMV-seronegative. CDR3s include the opening cysteine and the closing phenylalanine or tryptophan. The D gene is left open where the match is weak. Not all rows give a size; the values are once, few, many and, for expanded clones, a class.

clone_size,d_call,j_call,v_call,cdr3_nt,cdr3_aa
NA,TRBD2,TRBJ2-2,TRBV4-3,TGCGCCAGCAGCCGATCTGGCTTAGCGGGAGGGAGCACCGGGGAGCTGTTTTTT,CASSRSGLAGGSTGELFF
NA,NA,TRBJ1-2,TRBV6-5,TGTGCCAGCAGTCCAACGACTGCCGGTTATGGCTACACCTTC,CASSPTTAGYGYTF
few,NA,TRBJ2-7,TRBV4-3,TGCGCCAGCAGTCTCCTAGATCCCCCCTACGAGCAGTACTTC,CASSLLDPPYEQYF
NA,NA,TRBJ2-7,TRBV10-3,TGTGCCATACGGGGGGGACAGGGTGGCGGGCAGTACTTC,CAIRGGQGGGQYF
NA,TRBD1,TRBJ2-7,TRBV6-6,TGTGCCAGCAGCCACCAGGACAGGGTAGGATACTTC,CASSHQDRVGYF
NA,NA,TRBJ2-2,TRBV6-1,TGTGCCAGCAGTGGACGACAAAACACCGGGGAGCTGTTTTTT,CASSGRQNTGELFF
NA,NA,TRBJ2-3,TRBV30,TGTGCCTGGGAGACAGGAAATACGCAGTATTTT,CAWETGNTQYF
NA,NA,TRBJ2-1,TRBV2,TGTGCCAGCAGTCAGGGCCAGATCCCAACTAATGAGCAGTTCTTC,CASSQGQIPTNEQFF
NA,NA,TRBJ2-7,TRBV5-4,TGTGCCAGCAGCCGGACTGGCTACGAGCAGTACTTC,CASSRTGYEQYF
NA,NA,TRBJ2-7,TRBV7-2,TGTGCCAGCAGCTTAAGGTTTAGGAGGGGCGCCCACGAGCAGTACTTC,CASSLRFRRGAHEQYF
NA,NA,TRBJ2-7,TRBV29-1,TGCAGCGTTTCGGACGGGGTTAGGACCTACGAGCAGTACTTC,CSVSDGVRTYEQYF
NA,TRBD2,TRBJ2-1,TRBV19,TGTGCCAGTAGATTTACTAGCGGGAGATACTCCTACAATGAGCAGTTCTTC,CASRFTSGRYSYNEQFF
NA,NA,TRBJ1-1,TRBV18,TGTGCCAGCTCACCACTCGACATTATGAACACTGAAGCTTTCTTT,CASSPLDIMNTEAFF
NA,TRBD1,TRBJ1-2,TRBV29-1,TGCAGCGGCGACCCAGGGGGCGGATATGGCTACACCTTC,CSGDPGGGYGYTF
once,TRBD2,TRBJ2-5,TRBV30,TGTGCCTGGAGTCCGACCCTTCGACTAGCGGGACAAGAGCAGTACTTC,CAWSPTLRLAGQEQYF
NA,TRBD2,TRBJ2-7,TRBV4-2,TGTGCCAGCAGCCAAGGGGAATCGGCGGGGGCCTACGAGCAGTACTTC,CASSQGESAGAYEQYF
NA,TRBD2,TRBJ2-3,TRBV13,TGTGCCAGCAGCTTAGCGGGAGGTACAGATACGCAGTATTTT,CASSLAGGTDTQYF
NA,TRBD2,TRBJ2-7,TRBV10-3,TGTGCCATCAGTGAGTCTTACTTAGCGGGCGGGCAGTACTTC,CAISESYLAGGQYF
NA,TRBD1,TRBJ2-7,TRBV28,TGTGCCAGCCGAAGACAGGGGGCCCACGAGCAGTACTTC,CASRRQGAHEQYF
NA,NA,TRBJ2-3,TRBV11-3,TGTGCCAGCAGCTCCCAGGGCTATACGCAGTATTTT,CASSSQGYTQYF
NA,TRBD2,TRBJ2-7,TRBV15,TGTGCCACCAGCAGAATAGCGCGGGAGAACGAGCAGTACTTC,CATSRIARENEQYF
NA,TRBD2,TRBJ2-3,TRBV9,TGTGCCAGCGGGAGGTTAGCGGGAGGTGTGGCAGATACGCAGTATTTT,CASGRLAGGVADTQYF
NA,NA,TRBJ2-7,TRBV10-1,TGCGCCAGCAGTGAGGGTAACCAGTACGAGCAGTACTTC,CASSEGNQYEQYF
few,NA,TRBJ1-5,TRBV4-1,TGCGCCAGCAGAGCAGGACTCGGACGACTTCAGCCCCAGCATTTT,CASRAGLGRLQPQHF
NA,TRBD1,TRBJ1-5,TRBV6-1,TGTGCCAGCAGTGAAGCGGCCGGGACAGGGTATCAGCCCCAGCATTTT,CASSEAAGTGYQPQHF
once,TRBD1,TRBJ1-5,TRBV28,TGTGCCAGCTATCGACAGGGGTATTATAGCAATCAGCCCCAGCATTTT,CASYRQGYYSNQPQHF
once,NA,TRBJ1-5,TRBV6-6,TGTGCCAGCAGGACCCGGGACATTAGCAATCAGCCCCAGCATTTT,CASRTRDISNQPQHF
NA,NA,TRBJ2-5,TRBV30,TGTGCCTGGTTGGGACTGGAGACCCAGTACTTC,CAWLGLETQYF
few,NA,TRBJ1-1,TRBV30,TGTGCCTGGACCAGGGGTATGAACACTGAAGCTTTCTTT,CAWTRGMNTEAFF
once,TRBD2,TRBJ2-7,TRBV14,TGTGCCAGCAGCGGACCGGGACTACCCTTGGAGCAGTACTTC,CASSGPGLPLEQYF
NA,NA,TRBJ2-6,TRBV19,TGTGCCAGTAGACCAACAGGGTCCAGCTCTGGGGCCAACGTCCTGACTTTC,CASRPTGSSSGANVLTF